Listed below are T cell receptor beta chains from one sample, sequenced in a study of blood T cell repertoires in COVID-19. Clones were sequenced by immunoSEQ multiplex PCR, and TCRdb holds only the in-frame ones, with some missing. There are about 69,000 clones in the sample; 79% occur only once, and more than 45% lies in the top ten. Material for sequencing was peripheral blood. The receptors were gathered from a human donor in a cohort sampled during active COVID-19. CDR3s include the opening cysteine and the closing phenylalanine or tryptophan. The D gene is left open where the match is weak. Expanded clones get a size class; other rows say once, few or many, or leave the size out.

size | J | D | V | CDR3 | DNA
many | TRBJ2-3 | NA | TRBV5-1 | CASNRERGGDTDTQYF | TGCGCCAGCAATCGGGAACGAGGGGGAGACACAGATACGCAGTATTTT
many | TRBJ2-5 | TRBD1 | TRBV5-4 | CASSLTGGWDQETQYF | TGTGCCAGCAGCTTGACAGGGGGATGGGACCAAGAGACCCAGTACTTC
few | TRBJ1-1 | NA | TRBV5-4 | CASSLGGMNTEAFF | TGTGCCAGCAGCTTGGGCGGAATGAACACTGAAGCTTTCTTT
few | TRBJ1-1 | NA | TRBV28 | CASSLVLMNTEAFF | TGTGCCAGCAGTTTGGTCCTAATGAACACTGAAGCTTTCTTT
NA | TRBJ1-5 | NA | TRBV29-1 | CSVGTEGNQPQHF | TGCAGCGTTGGGACAGAAGGCAATCAGCCCCAGCATTTT
NA | TRBJ1-5 | NA | TRBV24-1 | CATSDLGENSGNQPQHF | TGTGCCACCAGTGATTTGGGGGAGAATAGCGGCAATCAGCCCCAGCATTTT
NA | TRBJ1-4 | TRBD1 | TRBV11-2 | CASSLGDRVTNEKLFF | TGTGCCAGCAGCTTAGGGGACAGGGTTACTAATGAAAAACTGTTTTTT
NA | TRBJ1-4 | TRBD1 | TRBV14 | CASSLRTGLYEKLFF | TGTGCCAGCAGCCTCAGGACAGGCCTTTATGAAAAACTGTTTTTT
NA | TRBJ2-2 | TRBD1 | TRBV5-1 | CASSLYGQGANTGELFF | TGCGCCAGCAGCTTGTACGGACAGGGCGCGAACACCGGGGAGCTGTTTTTT
NA | TRBJ2-3 | TRBD2 | TRBV7-2 | CASSPPNGGVNTDTQYF | TGTGCCAGCAGCCCTCCAAACGGGGGGGTTAACACAGATACGCAGTATTTT